Given below is one TCR beta chain in context. No cognate antigen has been identified for it. Nothing much larger sits one base from this clone, and base qualities are not available. The data derive from a study of cytomegalovirus exposure and HLA in healthy donors (dated by TCRdb to about 2017). Regarding the complete study: An earlier analysis of several hundred of the donors reported 250 to 350 Gb of sequence data and around 120 million unique TCR beta sequences from 150 million to 200 million T cells. An early release covering about 600 HLA-typed donors comprised about 300 gigabases of sequencing data and roughly 86 million unique TCR sequences. Class I and class II HLA loci were covered by the typing at four-digit resolution. To predict cytomegalovirus infection status, the study combined high-throughput TCR immunosequencing, statistical association of individual TCRs with disease status, and machine learning. Of the roughly 400 genotyped donors, approximately 81% were placed in the genetic ancestry cluster associated with self-reported Caucasian donors. Every discovery cohort repertoire had been produced on one sequencing platform. Rather than using new phenotypic data, the later analysis identified candidate immune exposures from TCR beta sequences and from how often those sequences occurred across donors. A later genetic analysis used genome-wide SNP genotypes for about three fifths of the 666 donors, treating that subset as a discovery cohort. The aim of the study was to test whether cataloging public T cell receptors could identify signatures of past pathogen exposure. In an earlier analysis of 587 of the donors, high-throughput TCR beta sequencing was used to judge whether each TCR beta V gene segment behaved as functional or pseudogenic. To study patterns of TCR occurrence, a later analysis re-analyzed previously published TCR beta repertoires from 650 to 750 donors and added high-resolution HLA genotyping. Among a few hundred genotyped donors of the cohort, an average of 235,054 unique TCR beta nucleotide sequences were sequenced per donor, roughly 20% of them non-productive. Using immunosequencing, the study profiled T cell repertoires from around 670 subjects and related those repertoires to cytomegalovirus serostatus. The number of typed donors differed by locus: roughly 620-630 for A, B, C, DRB1 and DQB1; some 500 for DQA1; around 580 for DPA1; and roughly 470 for DPB1. Four or five DR-DQ haplotypes were handled as single units for association and clustering because linkage in the cohort was strong. Donor age, sex, ethnicity and CMV serostatus were compiled together with the repertoire data. Along with the approximately 670-subject first cohort, a separate validation cohort of over a hundred different subjects was used.

Study-wide findings and limitations: A later analysis found that most CMV-associated TCR beta chains appeared HLA-restricted, with HLA associations seemingly driven largely by CMV exposure. The only immune exposure information available for the cohort was CMV serostatus. Cytomegalovirus status was reported to be diagnosed by the classifier with high specificity and sensitivity in both the original and validation cohorts. Because HLA typing was missing for some donors at each locus, association tests included only the typed subset. Some IMGT-functional V segments, including TRBV6-2 and TRBV6-3, could not be distinguished by the 87-base-pair reads and were therefore excluded. An association between a missense DCLRE1C variant and V-gene and J-gene trimming of TCR beta chains was found in a later genetic analysis and replicated in an independent cohort. At a false discovery rate of 0.05, a later analysis linked roughly 17,000 TCR beta sequences to specific HLA alleles. Most TCR sequences were observed very rarely across donors, whereas some public TCRs were present in many individuals. Approximately 18 rarely observed V segments, including chromosome 9 orphons, were excluded from the earlier analysis of approximately 500 of the donors because counts were too low. In a later genetic analysis, fewer N-insertions in productive TCRs were reported among donors in an Asian-associated ancestry cluster than the approximately 630-donor mean. Only TCR beta chains were sequenced in this cohort, and the absence of alpha or paired-chain data limited detectable features. When HLA alleles, especially DR and DQ, strongly co-occurred, TCR associations were difficult to assign to individual alleles. A further reported finding was that TCR beta sequences accurately predicted the HLA-A and HLA-B alleles for most subjects in the first cohort. Linkage disequilibrium might explain the correlated functional status among segregating V segments, but an unknown experimental factor could not be ruled out. The authors suggested that the approach could potentially be generalized to other disease states and immunological phenotypes. Roughly uniform sequencing depth across donors was assumed in presence/absence analyses, although this assumption may not hold. The study listed 150 to 200 TCR beta chains as associated with cytomegalovirus. In vitro tests confirmed that a few of the cytomegalovirus-associated TCR beta chains recognize cytomegalovirus antigens. A group of highly shared sequence variants was considered likely to be a technical artifact of the sequencing pipeline. An earlier analysis of 587 of the donors showed that most TCR beta V segments appeared in productive rearrangements either about 87% or about 30% of the time, which broadly matched IMGT annotations. In a later analysis, several top co-occurrence clusters were reported to appear linked to parvovirus B19, influenza, CMV and Epstein-Barr virus. In a later analysis, the rate of TCR association differed among HLA loci, with DRB1 alleles having the most associated TCRs and HLA-C alleles having the fewest. In a later analysis, HLA-associated TCR beta chains were found to be more clonally expanded and to have lower generation probabilities than equally common non-associated chains.

The cohort was made up of under 800 healthy bone marrow donors. At the time of sampling, all cohort members were nominally healthy, though unrecorded immune exposures were likely present. The donor tested CMV seropositive, placing the donor among the approximately 290 seropositive members of the cohort. Each donor provided a peripheral blood sample, and peripheral blood mononuclear cells were used for TCR beta sequencing. Genomic DNA extraction from the blood cell samples was performed with the Qiagen DNeasy Blood Extraction Kit. The CDR3, from cysteine to phenylalanine, totals 14 residues. The kept DNA is CDR3 alone, 42 bases in frame from the first base. Ends trimmed: V by 4 bases, J by 3 bases; bases unmatched to a gene: 5. Via the germline V gene (reference sequence), CDR1 is LNHDA and CDR2 SQIVND. Library preparation was by the immunoSEQ multiplex PCR assay. A mixture of 60 forward primers for TCR Vbeta segments and 13 reverse primers for TCR Jbeta segments was used in the multiplex PCR. A multiplex PCR assay on genomic DNA amplified the CDR3 region of rearranged TCR beta genes. The Illumina HiSeq System was used to sequence the amplified TCR beta libraries as 87-base-pair reads. Under the source paper's analysis protocol: In a later analysis, some 80 million unique TCR beta chains were counted across the approximately 640 repertoires, and some 10 million of these chains were shared by at least two donors. Raw reads were error-corrected and collapsed into unique sequences by a nearest-neighbor algorithm in which closely related sequences were merged to remove PCR and sequencing errors. CDR3 sequences were aligned to IMGT reference sequences to assign V, D and J gene segments. Each retained sequence needed at least a six-nucleotide match to both a V gene segment and a J gene segment. A rearrangement was called productive if the CDR3 had no stop codons and remained in frame with V and J, and every other rearrangement was called non-productive. Following IMGT convention, CDR3 was defined as the stretch from the second conserved V-encoded cysteine to the conserved J-encoded phenylalanine. The earlier analysis of approximately 500 of the donors excluded sequences that lacked an unambiguous match to a single V gene segment. In an earlier analysis of some 590 of the donors, V segments were called functional above 56.7% productive rearrangements and were called segregating when the between-donor standard deviation exceeded 5%. A statistical classification framework was built to diagnose cytomegalovirus status from the catalog of TCR beta chain sequences. In a later analysis, V and J genes were assigned by comparing TCR nucleotide sequences against IMGT/GENE-DB human TR gene sequences. A later analysis assigned CDR3 sequences and most-parsimonious VDJ recombination scenarios with the TCRdist pipeline. In a later analysis, each TCR beta chain was defined by its CDR3 amino acid sequence together with its V-gene family, and reads without a unique V-gene family were excluded. A later analysis removed over 500 highly shared, low-generation-probability nucleotide sequences to deal with suspected cross-contamination and a sequencing artifact. In a later analysis, a clonal expansion index for each public chain was calculated from normalized within-repertoire ranks of inferred template counts. In a later analysis, generation probabilities were computed using a VDJ recombination model fitted to out-of-frame rearrangements, and the results were checked against IGoR. Hypergeometric tests were used in a later analysis to score TCR-TCR, TCR-HLA and TCR-CMV co-occurrence, with a repertoire-size bias correction applied to the TCR pairs. In a later analysis, false discovery rates were estimated by permuting HLA or CMV assignments 20 times. A later analysis grouped co-occurring TCRs with DBSCAN, adding TCRdist sequence similarity when clustering within HLA-allele-positive subsets. Co-occurrence clustering excluded repertoires with fewer than 30,000 or more than 120,000 public chains, plus five with anomalous nucleotide sharing. Not all clones reach the TCRdb copy of this immuneACCESS table, which keeps in-frame sequences only. Checked studies attribute under half of the gap to unresolved V genes and leave the rest unexplained. The V and J calls and clone size come from that table; D and trimming were worked out from the DNA. In all, the sample holds roughly 100,000 clones, and roughly 71% of those were seen once. The ten most abundant clones make up around 3% of the sample.

The TCR originated in a male donor in good health and CMV-seropositive. The V and J segments used are TRBV19 and TRBJ2-7, with 8 middle bases fitting TRBD2. The sequencing sample was made of PBMCs. The nucleotide sequence reads TGTGCCAGTAGTACAAGCGGGAGTAGCTACGAGCAGTACTTC. The encoded protein is CASSTSGSSYEQYF.